The sequence of this T cell receptor beta chain was determined in a study of blood T cell repertoires in COVID-19. Whole-study context: Samples taken during acute and convalescent COVID-19 were collected in the United States, Italy and Spain.

TCRdb's copy holds only in-frame clones and misses some; the assay was immunoSEQ multiplex PCR. The sample carries 140,000 or so clones, about 88% recorded once. Per germline, CDR1 SGHNT and CDR2 YENEEA. This CDR3 is built from 16 residues. The V gene end was trimmed by 4 bases and the J gene end by 7 bases; junction bases not matched to a gene: 8. The chain joins TRBV11-3 to TRBJ2-1; 12 bases align to TRBD2. The TCR was taken from a human donor with COVID-19, enrolled during active disease. The donor label of this sample is uncertain. Sequenced sample: peripheral blood. The CDR3 DNA sequence: TGTGCCAGCAGCTCTCCTAGCGGGAGGGCCGTGAATGAGCAGTTCTTC. Amino acid sequence: CASSSPSGRAVNEQFF.